This TCR beta chain was documented in a study of blood T cell repertoires in COVID-19. This CDR3 has 14 residues. The V end lost 2 bases, the J end lost 4 bases, and 10 bases lay between the germline ends. CDR1 is SGHDT and CDR2 is YYEEEE in the germline V gene. The assay was immunoSEQ multiplex PCR, and TCRdb's table has in-frame clones only and misses some. The sample records about 140,000 clones, around 90% being singletons. This receptor was obtained from a woman in her forties or fifties with acute or convalescent COVID-19. The genes are TRBV5-6 and TRBJ1-3, with D perhaps matching TRBD1 (6 bases). Input material: peripheral blood. CDR3 sequence reads: CASSLSGAGNTIYF. The CDR3, as DNA: TGTGCCAGCAGCTTATCAGGGGCCGGAAACACCATATATTTT.